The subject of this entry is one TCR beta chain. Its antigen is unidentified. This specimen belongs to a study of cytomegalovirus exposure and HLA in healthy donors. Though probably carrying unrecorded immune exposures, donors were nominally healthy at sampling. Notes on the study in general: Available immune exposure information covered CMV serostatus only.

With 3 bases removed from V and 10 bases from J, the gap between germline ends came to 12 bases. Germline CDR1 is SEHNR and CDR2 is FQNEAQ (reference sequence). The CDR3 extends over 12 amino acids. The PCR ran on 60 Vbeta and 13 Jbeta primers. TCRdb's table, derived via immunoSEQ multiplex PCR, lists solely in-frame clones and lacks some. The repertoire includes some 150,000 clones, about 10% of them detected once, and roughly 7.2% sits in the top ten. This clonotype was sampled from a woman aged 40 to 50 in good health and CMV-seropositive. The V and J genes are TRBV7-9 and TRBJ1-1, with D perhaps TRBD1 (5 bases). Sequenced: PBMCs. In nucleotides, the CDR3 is TGTGCCAGCAGCTTCTGGGGGGGTAGAGCTTTCTTT. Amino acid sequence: CASSFWGGRAFF.